This entry lists 8 T cell receptor beta chains sequenced from one sample in a study of shared clonotypes between healthy human individuals. TCRdb's table, derived via immunoSEQ multiplex PCR, lists solely in-frame clones and lacks some. This sample has around 2,000,000 clones, with about 92% found just once. Only CD45RO-negative cells positively selected for CCR7 counted as naive CD8 cells, so terminally differentiated effector memory CD45RA+ cells were excluded. The sample consisted of naive CD8+ T cells from PBMCs. These receptors were taken from a man aged 18 to 35 in good health. Some clones in this sample may be carry-over from other donors' samples.

Note on this clone: Other DNA sequences within the sample encode an identical CDR3. V gene TRBV27 combines with J gene TRBJ2-7; maybe TRBD1 (5 bases). CDR3 length: 13 amino acids. Trimming removed 2 bases from V and 3 bases from J, with 8 bases in between. Germline V gives CDR1 MNHEY, CDR2 SMNVEV (reference sequence). Here the CDR3 DNA reads TGTGCCAGCAGTTTAGGACAAAACTACGAGCAGTACTTC. Translated, it gives CASSLGQNYEQYF.

V gene TRBV2 combines with J gene TRBJ2-2, with D tentatively TRBD1 (6 bases). This CDR3 is built from 15 residues. With 10 bases removed from V and 0 bases from J, the gap between germline ends came to 15 bases. Germline V gene lookup returns CDR1 SNHLY and CDR2 FYNNEI. The CDR3 is CATTPGHTNTGELFF. CDR3 DNA: TGTGCCACCACACCGGGACATACGAACACCGGGGAGCTGTTTTTT.

The rearrangement joins TRBV7-3 to TRBJ2-7; 9 bases agree with TRBD1. The CDR3 contains 17 residues. The germline CDR1 and CDR2 sequences are SGHTA and FQGTGA. The V and J ends lost 1 base and 2 bases, in that order; junction bases with no gene match: 9. CDR3 residues: CASSLNGQGLYPYEQYF. The CDR3 bases are TGTGCCAGCAGCTTAAATGGACAGGGGCTCTACCCCTACGAGCAGTACTTC.

The rearrangement uses TRBV10-1 and TRBJ2-1; 11 bases align to TRBD2. The germline V gene has CDR1 WNHNN and CDR2 SYGVQD (reference sequence). This CDR3 has 17 amino acids. The junction had 4 bases not matched to a gene; V was cut back by 3 bases and J by 0 bases. As DNA, the CDR3 is TGCGCCAGCAGTGATAGACTAGCGGGGAGCTCCTACAATGAGCAGTTCTTC. Protein product: CASSDRLAGSSYNEQFF.

About this clone itself: Other DNA sequences in the same sample also yield this CDR3. This chain uses TRBV27 with TRBJ2-3, with 13 positions matching TRBD2. V lost 6 bases and J lost 6; bases outside the gene matches: 6. The germline V gene has CDR1 MNHEY and CDR2 SMNVEV (reference sequence). The CDR3 has 15 amino acids. CDR3: CASREGLAGTDTQYF. The CDR3 region has the DNA TGTGCCAGCAGGGAGGGACTAGCGGGAACGGATACGCAGTATTTT.

The chain joins TRBV15 to TRBJ1-5, with 8 nucleotides matching TRBD1. Germline V gene lookup returns CDR1 LNHNV and CDR2 YYDKDF (reference sequence). V dropped 3 bases and J dropped 6; count of bases not matched to a gene: 4. The CDR3 is 14 amino acids. This chain's CDR3 is CATSRVTGGQPQHF. The CDR3 DNA reads as TGTGCCACCAGCAGGGTCACAGGGGGTCAGCCCCAGCATTTT.

This sequence joins TRBV29-1 and TRBJ2-3; 10 nucleotides align to TRBD2. This CDR3 comprises 19 residues. V gave up 5 bases and J gave up 1 base; unmatched junction bases: 18. The V gene's germline CDR1 is SQVTM and CDR2 ANQGSEA. CDR3 nucleotide sequence: TGCAGCGTTCGGCTGGGACTAGCGTACCTTGAAGTTCGCACAGATACGCAGTATTTT. Translating gives CSVRLGLAYLEVRTDTQYF.

V and J are TRBV5-4 and TRBJ2-5, with D tentatively TRBD1 (5 bases). The ends were cut back, 0 bases at V and 0 bases at J, with 6 bases in the middle. Germline values: CDR1 SGHNT, CDR2 YYREEE (reference sequence). The CDR3 has 14 amino acids. The CDR3 DNA follows: TGTGCCAGCAGCTTGGGCAGGGACCAAGAGACCCAGTACTTC. Its translation: CASSLGRDQETQYF. Drawing the rest from reference TRBV5-4 and TRBJ2-5, the complete variable domain is ETGVTQSPTHLIKTRGQQVTLRCSSQSGHNTVSWYQQALGQGPQFIFQYYREEENGRGNFPPRFSGLQFPNYSSELNVNALELDDSALYLCASSLGRDQETQYFGPGTRLLVL.